This is a list of T cell receptor beta chains from one sample in a study of technical replicates of blood from a few donors. The protocol was immunoSEQ multiplex PCR, while the TCRdb copy is restricted to in-frame clones and leaves out a portion. Altogether 50,000 to 65,000 clones are present, approximately 92% being singletons, with the ten largest covering 3.5% to 5.5%. Sequenced input: PBMCs. The source of these receptors is a human donor in good health. Some clones in this sample may be carry-over from other donors' samples. Each CDR3 is given with its conserved first and last residue. Each record gives: CDR3 length, J gene, V gene, D gene, clone size, CDR3 protein, CDR3 DNA. D genes are given only for firm matches. Size is omitted from some rows. Given values are once, few, many or a class for expanded clones.

>13|TRBJ1-2|TRBV29-1|TRBD1|.
CSVEGTGRYGYTF
TGCAGCGTTGAAGGGACAGGGCGGTATGGCTACACCTTC
>18|TRBJ1-4|TRBV4-1|TRBD1|.
CASSQDHRGPATNEKLFF
TGCGCCAGCAGCCAAGACCACAGGGGCCCAGCAACTAATGAAAAACTGTTTTTT
>14|TRBJ1-2|TRBV19|TRBD1|.
CASSIRTGNYGYTF
TGTGCCAGTAGTATCAGGACAGGGAACTATGGCTACACCTTC
>11|TRBJ1-1|TRBV20-1|.|.
CSASSNTEAFF
TGCAGTGCTAGCAGTAACACTGAAGCTTTCTTT
>12|TRBJ1-2|TRBV25-1|.|.
CASSDRHYGYTF
TGTGCCAGCAGTGACAGGCACTATGGCTACACCTTC
>16|TRBJ1-1|TRBV19|.|.
CASSIDRRGVNTEAFF
TGTGCCAGTAGTATAGATCGCCGGGGGGTGAACACTGAAGCTTTCTTT
>14|TRBJ1-2|TRBV5-8|.|.
CASSFETDNYGYTF
TGTGCCAGCAGCTTTGAGACTGATAACTATGGCTACACCTTC
>16|TRBJ2-7|TRBV4-3|TRBD1|.
CASSQDRTGGEYEQYF
TGCGCCAGCAGCCAAGACCGGACAGGGGGCGAGTACGAGCAGTACTTC
>10|TRBJ2-5|TRBV20-1|.|.
CSGLEETQYF
TGCAGCGGTCTCGAAGAGACCCAGTACTTC
>13|TRBJ2-1|TRBV6-6|.|.
CASLGGKSNEQFF
TGTGCCAGTCTTGGGGGCAAAAGCAATGAGCAGTTCTTC
>16|TRBJ2-3|TRBV7-9|TRBD2|.
CASSFDRGVSVDTQYF
TGTGCCAGCAGCTTTGACCGGGGGGTGTCGGTGGATACGCAGTATTTT
>12|TRBJ1-1|TRBV29-1|.|.
CSVDQGGTEAFF
TGCAGCGTTGATCAGGGAGGTACTGAAGCTTTCTTT
>16|TRBJ1-2|TRBV4-3|.|.
CASSQDRGGWNYGYTF
TGCGCCAGCAGCCAAGATAGGGGAGGGTGGAACTATGGCTACACCTTC
>14|TRBJ1-4|TRBV7-8|.|.
CASTPFEANEKLFF
TGTGCCAGCACCCCGTTTGAGGCTAATGAAAAACTGTTTTTT
>17|TRBJ2-7|TRBV4-2|TRBD1|.
CASSQLVVLDRNYEQYF
TGTGCCAGCAGCCAACTCGTTGTCTTGGACAGGAACTACGAGCAGTACTTC
>13|TRBJ1-1|TRBV7-3|.|.
CASSLRGNTEAFF
TGTGCCAGCAGCCTTAGGGGGAACACTGAAGCTTTCTTT
>14|TRBJ2-5|TRBV7-2|.|.
CASSLVQVMETQYF
TGTGCCAGCAGCTTAGTACAGGTCATGGAGACCCAGTACTTC
>15|TRBJ1-1|TRBV6-6|TRBD1|.
CASSPGQGARAEAFF
TGTGCCAGCAGTCCGGGTCAGGGGGCGAGGGCTGAAGCTTTCTTT
>16|TRBJ2-2|TRBV25-1|.|.
CASSGIADPNTGELFF
TGTGCCAGCAGTGGGATAGCGGACCCGAACACCGGGGAGCTGTTTTTT
>13|TRBJ1-1|TRBV7-9|.|.
CASTVRADTEAFF
TGTGCCAGCACCGTGAGGGCGGACACTGAAGCTTTCTTT
>14|TRBJ1-2|TRBV6-1|TRBD1|.
CASSAGTVNYGYTF
TGTGCCAGCAGTGCCGGGACAGTTAACTATGGCTACACCTTC
>13|TRBJ2-3|TRBV2|TRBD1|.
CASTGQLIGTQYF
TGTGCCAGCACGGGACAGTTGATAGGTACGCAGTATTTT
>15|TRBJ1-4|TRBV19|.|.
CAISEWGATNEKLFF
TGTGCCATAAGCGAATGGGGAGCAACTAATGAAAAACTGTTTTTT
>18|TRBJ2-3|TRBV5-6|.|.
CASSLAGGSATTADTQYF
TGTGCCAGCAGCTTGGCCGGTGGTAGCGCCACCACAGCGGATACGCAGTATTTT
>15|TRBJ2-2|TRBV7-2|.|.
CASSLQGSGTGELFF
TGTGCCAGCAGCCTGCAGGGGTCGGGCACCGGGGAGCTGTTTTTT
>15|TRBJ2-1|TRBV6-5|TRBD2|.
CASNLEGLESNEQFF
TGTGCCAGCAATTTGGAGGGACTAGAATCGAATGAGCAGTTCTTC
>17|TRBJ2-5|TRBV11-3|.|.
CASSPRTGNPSRETQYF
TGTGCCAGCAGCCCGAGAACAGGGAACCCAAGCAGAGAGACCCAGTACTTC
>13|TRBJ2-2|TRBV11-3|.|.
CASSLESHGELFF
TGTGCCAGCAGCTTAGAATCCCACGGGGAGCTGTTTTTT
>15|TRBJ1-5|TRBV5-8|TRBD1|.
CASSRQGYSNQPQHF
TGTGCCAGCAGCCGACAGGGTTATAGCAATCAGCCCCAGCATTTT
>13|TRBJ2-5|TRBV5-6|.|.
CASSRRDQETQYF
TGTGCCAGCAGCCGCAGGGACCAAGAGACCCAGTACTTC
>15|TRBJ2-1|TRBV11-3|TRBD2|.
CASSLILGLANEQFF
TGTGCCAGCAGCTTGATATTGGGACTAGCCAATGAGCAGTTCTTC
>14|TRBJ2-7|TRBV6-5|.|.
CASSYTLASEQQYF
TGTGCCAGCAGTTACACTCTAGCGTCAGAGCAACAGTACTTC
>14|TRBJ2-1|TRBV7-9|.|.
CASSLPGSHNEQFF
TGTGCCAGCAGCTTACCGGGGAGCCACAATGAGCAGTTCTTC
>14|TRBJ2-3|TRBV7-3|.|.
CASSRFGSTDTQYF
TGTGCCAGCAGCCGCTTCGGGAGCACAGATACGCAGTATTTT
>18|TRBJ1-5|TRBV7-2|TRBD1|once
CASSLAAGGLYSNQPQHF
TGTGCCAGCAGCTTGGCAGCAGGGGGTCTCTATAGCAATCAGCCCCAGCATTTT
>14|TRBJ1-2|TRBV6-5|.|.
CASSYRQDGYGYTF
TGTGCCAGCAGTTACCGACAGGATGGGTATGGCTACACCTTC
>13|TRBJ1-1|TRBV4-3|.|few
CASSQDGGRAAFF
TGCGCCAGCAGCCAAGATGGCGGCAGGGCTGCTTTCTTT
>15|TRBJ1-1|TRBV5-4|.|once
CASSLAGTQNTEAFF
TGTGCCAGCAGCTTGGCTGGGACACAGAACACTGAAGCTTTCTTT
>15|TRBJ2-5|TRBV5-1|.|.
CASSLGTVIGETQYF
TGCGCCAGCAGCTTGGGGACAGTCATAGGGGAGACCCAGTACTTC
>17|TRBJ2-6|TRBV2|.|.
CASSWGRERSGANVLTF
TGTGCCAGCAGCTGGGGCAGGGAAAGGTCTGGGGCCAACGTCCTGACTTTC
>17|TRBJ1-1|TRBV7-9|TRBD1|.
CASSIKTGVIGNTEAFF
TGTGCCAGCAGCATAAAGACAGGGGTCATCGGGAACACTGAAGCTTTCTTT
>15|TRBJ1-2|TRBV6-4|.|.
CASSDSPRINYGYTF
TGTGCCAGCAGTGACTCGCCGAGGATTAACTATGGCTACACCTTC
>14|TRBJ1-1|TRBV5-4|.|.
CASSPREANTEAFF
TGTGCCAGCAGCCCCAGGGAGGCAAACACTGAAGCTTTCTTT
>13|TRBJ2-3|TRBV11-3|.|.
CASSQGEADTQYF
TGTGCCAGCAGCCAGGGGGAGGCAGATACGCAGTATTTT
>15|TRBJ2-5|TRBV4-1|.|.
CASSRRDSVLGAQYF
TGCGCCAGCAGCCGAAGGGACTCCGTCCTGGGGGCCCAGTACTTC
>13|TRBJ1-2|TRBV19|.|few
CASSMTGNYGYTF
TGTGCCAGTAGTATGACAGGCAACTATGGCTACACCTTC
>15|TRBJ1-6|TRBV9|.|once
CASSPGGTVNSPLHF
TGTGCCAGCAGCCCAGGTGGCACAGTTAATTCACCCCTCCACTTT
>15|TRBJ2-7|TRBV25-1|.|.
CARGRGGQGRYEQYF
TGTGCCAGGGGTCGGGGGGGACAGGGAAGGTACGAGCAGTACTTC
>16|TRBJ2-1|TRBV27|.|.
CASSLSRSTGHNEQFF
TGTGCCAGCAGTTTATCGAGAAGCACAGGCCACAATGAGCAGTTCTTC
>14|TRBJ1-5|TRBV18|.|.
CASSPGAENRPQHF
TGTGCCAGCTCACCAGGGGCGGAGAATCGGCCCCAGCATTTT
>16|TRBJ2-1|TRBV27|TRBD2|.
CASSLSMGLAANEQFF
TGTGCCAGCAGTTTATCGATGGGACTAGCGGCCAATGAGCAGTTCTTC